Listed here are 30 T cell receptor beta chains from one sample, sequenced in a study of blood T cell repertoires in COVID-19 (dated by TCRdb to 2020 to 2022). Receptor amplification or capture employed the immunoSEQ multiplex PCR assay. What TCRdb holds here is the immuneACCESS table cut down to in-frame rearrangements. Part of the clones is not present; checked against another copy, under half of the missing clones reflect an unresolved V gene, and the others are unexplained. Across this sample there are tens of thousands of clones, with 90% to 95% seen only once. The top ten clonotypes cover roughly 2% of the sample. Input material: peripheral blood. The receptor set was obtained from a woman aged 50 to 60 in a cohort sampled during active COVID-19.

The rearrangement uses TRBV3-1 (or the pseudogene TRBV3-2) and TRBJ2-4; 7 bases align to TRBD1. With 1 base clipped from V and 0 bases from J, the junction kept 6 bases outside the gene matches. Per germline, CDR1 LGHDT and CDR2 YNNKEL (reference sequence). This CDR3 comprises 17 residues. This CDR3 is CASSQVAAGGAKNIQYF. In DNA, the CDR3 is TGTGCCAGCAGCCAAGTGGCGGCAGGGGGAGCCAAAAACATTCAGTACTTC.

This clone was observed a few times. The chain has TRBV6-5 and TRBJ1-5; D not certain. Trimming pared 6 bases from V and 9 bases from J, leaving 15 bases between. The CDR3 length is 13 residues. CDR1 is MNHEY, CDR2 SVGAGI, per germline. The CDR3 DNA reads as TGTGCCAGCAGCGGCCAGGTTGGGCGGCCCCAGCATTTT. It is translated as CASSGQVGRPQHF.

This sequence joins TRBV5-1 and TRBJ1-1; D gene unclear. Germline lookup yields CDR1 SGHRS and CDR2 YFSETQ. Trimming pared 1 base from V and 4 bases from J, leaving 11 bases between. This CDR3 is built from 14 residues. In nucleotides, the CDR3 is TGCGCCAGCAGCTTGTACGGAGGGAGCACTGAAGCTTTCTTT. Amino acid sequence: CASSLYGGSTEAFF.

The V call is TRBV4-1, the J call TRBJ2-1; 9 bases map to TRBD1. CDR1 and CDR2 (germline): MGHRA, YSYEKL. The CDR3 runs 15 residues. The junction had 7 bases not matched to a gene; V was cut back by 3 bases and J by 7 bases. The CDR3 loop is CASSHRDRVANEQFF. The CDR3, as DNA: TGCGCCAGCAGCCACCGGGACAGGGTAGCGAATGAGCAGTTCTTC.

The chain carries TRBV5-1 and TRBJ1-1, with TRBD1 matching 10 bases. J gave up 5 bases and V 3 bases, and 7 bases lay outside the gene matches. CDR1 SGHRS and CDR2 YFSETQ come from the germline V gene. This CDR3 has 15 amino acids. Here the CDR3 reads CASSSLGQGSTEAFF. DNA for the CDR3: TGCGCCAGCAGCTCCCTGGGACAGGGGTCTACTGAAGCTTTCTTT.

The rearrangement uses TRBV7-3 and TRBJ2-1; D might be TRBD2 (5 bases). CDR3 length: 15 residues. Germline V gives CDR1 SGHTA, CDR2 FQGTGA. The ends were cut back, 2 bases at V and 5 bases at J, with 13 bases in the middle. CDR3 sequence: CASSLDAFGDNEQFF. CDR3 coding DNA: TGTGCCAGCAGCTTAGATGCATTCGGGGACAATGAGCAGTTCTTC. Variable domain in full (rest from reference TRBV7-3 and TRBJ2-1): GAGVSQTPSNKVTEKGKYVELRCDPISGHTALYWYRQSLGQGPEFLIYFQGTGAADDSGLPNDRFFAVRPEGSVSTLKIQRTERGDSAVYLCASSLDAFGDNEQFFGPGTRLTVL.

The rearrangement uses TRBV5-6 and TRBJ2-2; 8 bases align to TRBD1. J gave up 7 bases and V 2 bases, and 10 bases lay outside the gene matches. The length of the CDR3 is 16 residues. Germline CDR1 and CDR2: SGHDT and YYEEEE. CDR3 amino acids: CASSFHRGYGVGELFF. CDR3 nucleotide sequence: TGTGCCAGCAGCTTCCACAGGGGGTACGGGGTCGGGGAGCTGTTTTTT. Combining the CDR3 with reference TRBV5-6 and TRBJ2-2 gives the whole variable domain DAGVTQSPTHLIKTRGQQVTLRCSPKSGHDTVSWYQQALGQGPQFIFQYYEEEERQRGNFPDRFSGHQFPNYSSELNVNALLLGDSALYLCASSFHRGYGVGELFFGEGSRLTVL.

The V gene is TRBV5-1, the J gene TRBJ1-1; D uncertain. Looked up from germline, CDR1 is SGHRS and CDR2 is YFSETQ. The CDR3 sequence is 13 residues long. V was trimmed by 0 bases and J by 4 bases, leaving 7 bases between them. CDR3 DNA sequence: TGCGCCAGCAGCTTGGGCTCGGGCACTGAAGCTTTCTTT. It yields the protein CASSLGSGTEAFF. Full variable domain (outside the CDR3, taken from reference TRBV5-1 and TRBJ1-1): KAGVTQTPRYLIKTRGQQVTLSCSPISGHRSVSWYQQTPGQGLQFLFEYFSETQRNKGNFPGRFSGRQFSNSRSEMNVSTLELGDSALYLCASSLGSGTEAFFGQGTRLTVV.

The chain uses TRBV14 and TRBJ1-1; 11 nucleotides match TRBD1. Germline CDR1 reads SGHDN; CDR2 reads FVKESK. The V gene end was trimmed by 4 bases and the J gene end by 4 bases; junction bases not matched to a gene: 8. The CDR3 extends over 16 amino acids. The CDR3 DNA is TGTGCCAGCAGCCGGGGACAGGGGGTATTTGGCACTGAAGCTTTCTTT. Translating it yields CASSRGQGVFGTEAFF.

This chain connects TRBV7-3 to TRBJ2-3, with TRBD2 matching 13 bases. There are 16 residues in the CDR3. The V gene's germline CDR1 is SGHTA and CDR2 FQGTGA. V shed 4 bases, J shed 3 bases, and the junction held 4 bases outside the gene matches. The CDR3 DNA is TGTGCCAGCAGCTCCACTAGCGGGGGGGATACAGATACGCAGTATTTT. Its translation is CASSSTSGGDTDTQYF.

This clone came up a few times. The chain recombines TRBV19 with TRBJ1-5; D call uncertain. V was pared by 3 bases and J by 7 bases, with 19 bases between. Germline V CDR1 and CDR2: LNHDA, SQIVND (reference sequence). CDR3 size: 16 residues. The CDR3 nucleotides are TGTGCCAGTAGTATGGGTGGGCCGTCTGCGGGGCAGCCCCAGCATTTT. Amino acid sequence: CASSMGGPSAGQPQHF. Using reference TRBV19 and TRBJ1-5 for the parts outside the CDR3, the full variable domain is DGGITQSPKYLFRKEGQNVTLSCEQNLNHDAMYWYRQDPGQGLRLIYYSQIVNDFQKGDIAEGYSVSREKKESFPLTVTSAQKNPTAFYLCASSMGGPSAGQPQHFGDGTRLSIL.

This chain connects TRBV7-2 to TRBJ2-7; no reliable D call. With 3 bases removed from V and 5 bases from J, the gap between germline ends came to 17 bases. The CDR3 consists of 15 residues. CDR1 is SGHTA, CDR2 FQGNSA, per germline. This chain's CDR3 is CASSFSNAAANEQYF. The DNA for the CDR3 is TGTGCCAGCAGCTTCTCTAACGCCGCCGCCAACGAGCAGTACTTC.

CDR3 in DNA: TGTGCCAGCAGCCCGCAACAGGGGTCCAACTATGGCTACACCTTC. This gives the protein CASSPQQGSNYGYTF. The chain carries TRBV7-3 and TRBJ1-2; the match to TRBD1 covers 7 bases. CDR3 length: 15 residues. Germline V lookup: CDR1 SGHTA, CDR2 FQGTGA. After removal of 5 bases from V and 2 bases from J, the junction contained 8 bases not matched to a gene.

The rearrangement uses TRBV9 and TRBJ2-7, with a weak D call TRBD2 (7 bases). The V gene lost 4 bases and the J gene lost 3 bases, with 29 bases spanning the gap. The germline CDR1 and CDR2 sequences are SGDLS and YYNGEE. CDR3 length: 19 residues. The CDR3: CASSISPHIPGGPVYEQYF. The DNA for the CDR3 is TGTGCCAGCAGCATATCGCCCCATATCCCCGGGGGGCCGGTCTACGAGCAGTACTTC.

The CDR3 here is CASSQDPNTYEQYF. In DNA, the CDR3 is TGTGCCAGCAGCCAAGATCCGAACACCTACGAGCAGTACTTC. This sequence joins TRBV4-2 and TRBJ2-7; D is uncertain. V lost 0 bases and J lost 2, with 8 bases in between. This CDR3 region has 14 residues. The V gene's germline CDR1 is LGHNA and CDR2 YNFKEQ.

V usage is TRBV21-1 and J usage is TRBJ1-5; the listed D gene, TRBD1, was not tested against the DNA. TRBV21-1 counts as a pseudogene. The CDR3 contains 20 residues. CDR3 sequence: CASSNMMCGRGLPWGQPQHF. CDR3 nucleotide sequence: TGTGCCAGCAGCAATATGATGTGTGGCAGGGGGCTTCCGTGGGGTCAGCCCCAGCATTTT.

This rearrangement joins TRBV6-5 to TRBJ1-1; 7 bases agree with TRBD1. The V gene end was trimmed by 6 bases and the J gene end by 1 base; junction bases not matched to a gene: 2. The germline CDR1 and CDR2 sequences are MNHEY and SVGAGI. This CDR3 region has 13 residues. The CDR3 here is CASRGTANTEAFF. The CDR3 nucleotides are TGTGCCAGCAGGGGGACAGCGAACACTGAAGCTTTCTTT.

J is TRBJ1-2 and V is TRBV6-5, with TRBD1 as a possible D gene (6 bases). The V and J ends lost 2 bases and 9 bases respectively, with 22 bases between them. CDR3 length: 16 amino acids. Germline lookup yields CDR1 MNHEY and CDR2 SVGAGI. CDR3 in DNA: TGTGCCAGCAGTTACCCGTCTCGGGACACCGGTTTGCGCTACACCTTC. This sequence encodes CASSYPSRDTGLRYTF.

V and J are TRBV21-1 and TRBJ2-1; TRBD2 is the table's D call, not checked against the DNA. TRBV21-1 is described as a pseudogene. This CDR3 comprises 17 residues. As DNA, the CDR3 is TGTGCCAGCAGCACTGAGGAAACTAGCGGGGGACAGGTAGGGCAGTTCTTC. As protein: CASSTEETSGGQVGQFF.

J is TRBJ1-5 and V is TRBV30; TRBD1 is a possible D gene (6 bases). V dropped 2 bases and J dropped 6 bases, with 11 bases sitting between them. The CDR3 covers 13 residues. Germline CDR1 GTSNPN, CDR2 SVGIG (reference sequence). The CDR3 loop is CAWSSGTFQPQHF. CDR3 DNA sequence: TGTGCCTGGAGTTCAGGGACATTTCAGCCCCAGCATTTT.

This clone was picked up a small number of times. The rearrangement uses TRBV10-1 and TRBJ2-7; 9 nucleotides match TRBD1. The CDR3 covers 14 residues. The V gene's germline CDR1 is WNHNN and CDR2 SYGVQD (reference sequence). After removal of 4 bases from V and 2 bases from J, the junction contained 3 bases not matched to a gene. The CDR3 is CASSAGQGPYEQYF. CDR3 sequence (DNA): TGCGCCAGCAGTGCGGGACAGGGCCCCTACGAGCAGTACTTC.

The chain carries TRBV4-2 and TRBJ2-3; 12 bases match TRBD2. Germline V lookup: CDR1 LGHNA, CDR2 YNFKEQ. V lost 1 base, J lost 0 bases, and 5 bases stayed unmatched. The CDR3 consists of 18 residues. The CDR3 loop reads CASSQVITSGRSTDTQYF. The CDR3 DNA reads as TGTGCCAGCAGCCAAGTGATTACTAGCGGGAGGAGCACAGATACGCAGTATTTT.

This chain connects TRBV7-9 to TRBJ1-5; D uncertain. V dropped 1 base and J dropped 5 bases, with 9 bases sitting between them. Germline V gives CDR1 SEHNR, CDR2 FQNEAQ (reference sequence). CDR3 length: 14 amino acids. The CDR3 region is CASSLGSGDQPQHF. In nucleotides, the CDR3 is TGTGCCAGCAGCTTAGGGTCCGGTGATCAGCCCCAGCATTTT.

The chain uses TRBV6-4 and TRBJ2-5, with D uncertain. The CDR3 has 13 residues. Germline lookup yields CDR1 MRHNA and CDR2 SNTAGT. V lost 3 bases to trimming and J lost 5 bases, with 10 bases between them. CDR3 sequence reads: CASSEAPGETQYF. DNA of the CDR3: TGTGCCAGCAGTGAAGCCCCCGGGGAGACCCAGTACTTC.

The chain carries TRBV27 and TRBJ1-2, with TRBD1 matching 7 bases. The CDR3 contains 15 residues. V lost 4 bases, J lost 3 bases, and 8 bases stayed unmatched. The germline V gene encodes CDR1 MNHEY and CDR2 SMNVEV (reference sequence). In DNA form, the CDR3 reads TGTGCCAGCAGTTCCGACCGACAGGGTCACTATGGCTACACCTTC. This gives the protein CASSSDRQGHYGYTF.

The chain combines TRBV29-1 with TRBJ2-1, with 8 bases lining up with TRBD2. Germline loops: CDR1 SQVTM, CDR2 ANQGSEA. The CDR3 sequence is 14 residues long. Unmatched junction bases numbered 7, after V lost 7 bases and J lost 2 bases. The CDR3 coding sequence is TGCAGCGCCGACGGGACTAGGACCTACAATGAGCAGTTCTTC. This sequence encodes CSADGTRTYNEQFF.

The chain links TRBV30 to TRBJ1-6, with 12 bases matching TRBD1. The trim removed 3 bases at V and 9 bases at J, leaving 3 bases unmatched. There are 14 residues in the CDR3. CDR1 and CDR2 from the germline V gene are GTSNPN and SVGIG (reference sequence). The CDR3 bases are TGTGCCTGGAGGGGACAGGGGGCAAGTTCACCCCTCCACTTT. Protein product: CAWRGQGASSPLHF.

The CDR3 DNA reads TGTGCCAGCACTACACTAGCGGGGAGAACGCAGTATTTT. This encodes CASTTLAGRTQYF. This chain connects TRBV6-5 to TRBJ2-3; 10 positions agree with TRBD2. This CDR3 comprises 13 residues. The V gene end was trimmed by 7 bases and the J gene end by 9 bases; junction bases not matched to a gene: 7. CDR1 and CDR2 (germline): MNHEY, SVGAGI.

The rearrangement links TRBV11-2 to TRBJ1-5, with D possibly being TRBD1 (6 bases). The V gene lost 5 bases and the J gene lost 0 bases, with 20 bases spanning the gap. CDR1 is SGHAT and CDR2 is FQNNGV in the germline V gene. This CDR3 has 18 residues. The CDR3, as DNA: TGTGCCAGCAGCGGGATGGACAGTTATTTTACTAGCAATCAGCCCCAGCATTTT. It translates to CASSGMDSYFTSNQPQHF.

V usage is TRBV10-2 and J usage is TRBJ1-2; 7 nucleotides line up with TRBD1. The length of the CDR3 is 15 residues. J gave up 1 base and V 8 bases, and 10 bases lay outside the gene matches. From germline, CDR1 is WSHSY and CDR2 SAAADI. The CDR3 protein is CASGDRQGINYGYTF. CDR3 DNA: TGCGCCAGCGGGGACCGACAGGGAATTAACTATGGCTACACCTTC.